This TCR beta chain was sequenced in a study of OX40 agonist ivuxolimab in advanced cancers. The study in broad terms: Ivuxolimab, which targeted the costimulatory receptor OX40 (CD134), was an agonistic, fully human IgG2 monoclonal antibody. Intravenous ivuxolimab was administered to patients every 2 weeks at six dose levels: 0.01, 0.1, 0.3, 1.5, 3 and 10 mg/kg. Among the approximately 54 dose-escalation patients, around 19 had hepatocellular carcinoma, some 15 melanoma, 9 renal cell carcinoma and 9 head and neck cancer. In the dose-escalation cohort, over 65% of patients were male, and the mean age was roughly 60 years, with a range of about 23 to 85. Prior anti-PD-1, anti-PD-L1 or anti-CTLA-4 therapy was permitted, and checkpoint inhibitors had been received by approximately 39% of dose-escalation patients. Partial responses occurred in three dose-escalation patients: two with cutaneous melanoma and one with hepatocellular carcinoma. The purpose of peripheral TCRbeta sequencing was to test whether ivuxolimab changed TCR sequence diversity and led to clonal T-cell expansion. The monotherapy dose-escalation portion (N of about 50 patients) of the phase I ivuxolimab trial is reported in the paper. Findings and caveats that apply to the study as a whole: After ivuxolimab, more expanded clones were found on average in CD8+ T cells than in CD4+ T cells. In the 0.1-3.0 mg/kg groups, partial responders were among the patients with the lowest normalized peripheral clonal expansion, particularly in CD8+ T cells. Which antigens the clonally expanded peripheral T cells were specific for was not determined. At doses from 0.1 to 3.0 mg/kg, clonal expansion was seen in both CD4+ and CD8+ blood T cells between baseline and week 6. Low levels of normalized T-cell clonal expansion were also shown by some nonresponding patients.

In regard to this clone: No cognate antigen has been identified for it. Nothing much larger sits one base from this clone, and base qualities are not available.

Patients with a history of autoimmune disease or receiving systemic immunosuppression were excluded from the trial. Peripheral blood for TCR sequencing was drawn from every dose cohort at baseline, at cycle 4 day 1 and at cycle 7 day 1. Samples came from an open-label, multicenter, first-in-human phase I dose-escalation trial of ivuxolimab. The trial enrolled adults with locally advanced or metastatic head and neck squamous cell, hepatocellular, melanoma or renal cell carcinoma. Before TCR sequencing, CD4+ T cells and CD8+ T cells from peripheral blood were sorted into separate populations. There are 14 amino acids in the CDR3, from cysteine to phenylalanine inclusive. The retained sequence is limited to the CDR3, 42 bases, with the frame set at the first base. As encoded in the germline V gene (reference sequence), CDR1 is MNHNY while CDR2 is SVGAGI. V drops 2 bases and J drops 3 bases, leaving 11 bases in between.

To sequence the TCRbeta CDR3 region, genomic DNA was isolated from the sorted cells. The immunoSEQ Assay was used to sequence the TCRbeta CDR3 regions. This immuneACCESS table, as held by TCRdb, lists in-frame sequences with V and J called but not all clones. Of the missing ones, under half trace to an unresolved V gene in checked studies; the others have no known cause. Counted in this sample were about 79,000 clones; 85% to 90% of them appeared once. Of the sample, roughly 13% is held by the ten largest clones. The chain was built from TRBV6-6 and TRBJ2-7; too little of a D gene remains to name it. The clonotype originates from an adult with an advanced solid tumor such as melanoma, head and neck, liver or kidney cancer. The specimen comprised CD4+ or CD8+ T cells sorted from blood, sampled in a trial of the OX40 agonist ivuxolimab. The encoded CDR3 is CASSYLGENYEQYF. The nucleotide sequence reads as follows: TGTGCCAGCAGTTACCTTGGGGAAAACTACGAGCAGTACTTC.